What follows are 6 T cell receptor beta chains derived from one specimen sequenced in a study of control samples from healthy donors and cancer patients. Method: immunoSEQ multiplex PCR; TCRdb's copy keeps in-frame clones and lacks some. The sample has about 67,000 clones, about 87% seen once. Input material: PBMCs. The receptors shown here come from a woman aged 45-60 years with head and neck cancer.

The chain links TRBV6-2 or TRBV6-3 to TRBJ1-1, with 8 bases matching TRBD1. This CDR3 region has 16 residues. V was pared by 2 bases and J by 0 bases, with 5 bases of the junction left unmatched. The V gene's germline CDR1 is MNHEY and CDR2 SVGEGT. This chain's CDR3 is CASSYPGQAMNTEAFF. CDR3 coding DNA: TGTGCCAGCAGTTACCCGGGACAGGCCATGAACACTGAAGCTTTCTTT.

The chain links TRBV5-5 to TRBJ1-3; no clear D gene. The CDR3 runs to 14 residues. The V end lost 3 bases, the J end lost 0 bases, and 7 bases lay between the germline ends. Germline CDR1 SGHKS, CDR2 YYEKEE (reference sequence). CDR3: CASSWMNSGNTIYF. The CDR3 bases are TGTGCCAGCAGCTGGATGAACTCTGGAAACACCATATATTTT.

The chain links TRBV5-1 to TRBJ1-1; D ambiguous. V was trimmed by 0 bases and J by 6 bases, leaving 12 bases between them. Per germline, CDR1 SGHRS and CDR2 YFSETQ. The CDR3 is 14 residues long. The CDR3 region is CASSLGQPLAEAFF. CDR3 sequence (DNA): TGCGCCAGCAGCTTGGGCCAGCCCCTAGCTGAAGCTTTCTTT.

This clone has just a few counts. The CDR3 DNA is TGTGCCAGCAGATCCCGGACACCCAGCAATCAGCCCCAGCATTTT. Translation: CASRSRTPSNQPQHF. V gene TRBV6-5 combines with J gene TRBJ1-5, with D perhaps TRBD1 (5 bases). Germline-derived CDR1 and CDR2 are MNHEY and SVGAGI. Trimming pared 6 bases from V and 1 base from J, leaving 13 bases between. The CDR3 consists of 15 residues.

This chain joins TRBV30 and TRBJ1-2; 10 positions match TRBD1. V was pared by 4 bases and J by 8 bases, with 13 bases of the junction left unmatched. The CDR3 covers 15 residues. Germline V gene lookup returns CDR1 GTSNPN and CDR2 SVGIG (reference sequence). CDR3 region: CAWKWDRGFTRGYTF. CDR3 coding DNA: TGTGCCTGGAAATGGGACAGGGGCTTCACGCGAGGCTACACCTTC.

The DNA of the CDR3 is TGTGCCACCAGCAGCCGAACCCGGGACAGAGTTTTCAATCAGCCCCAGCATTTT. Translating it yields CATSSRTRDRVFNQPQHF. The chain combines TRBV15 with TRBJ1-5; 7 bases line up with TRBD1. Germline V gene sequence: CDR1 LNHNV, CDR2 YYDKDF (reference sequence). The CDR3 has 18 residues. The ends lost 3 bases at V and 3 bases at J; junction bases unmatched: 14.